Sequencing of this TCR beta chain was carried out in a study of TIL therapy for anti-PD-1-resistant metastatic lung cancer. As for the study in general: By whole-exome sequencing, median non-synonymous tumor mutation burden was roughly 1.4 mutations per megabase.

Time point denoted: pre-treatment sample, taken before nivolumab and TIL therapy. Enrollment ran from October 2017 to January 2020. In germline, CDR1 is MDHEN, CDR2 SYDVKM. The CDR3 is 15 amino acids. Trimming stripped 4 bases from V and 7 bases from J, with 14 bases between. This was the immunoSEQ v3 assay. Each library reached about 2.1 million read pairs, or 5-6 million at deep level. The method was immunoSEQ multiplex PCR; TCRdb's version includes in-frame clones alone and lacks a portion of them. The sample records about 36,000 clones, around four fifths being singletons. V usage is TRBV28 and J usage is TRBJ1-6; perhaps TRBD1 as D (6 bases). The clonotype originates from a person between 30 and 79 years old with non-small cell lung cancer. The sample here was blood, taken at baseline. The CDR3 sequence: CASSSADSKNSPLHF. The CDR3 DNA is TGTGCCAGCAGTTCCGCGGACAGCAAGAATTCACCCCTCCACTTT.